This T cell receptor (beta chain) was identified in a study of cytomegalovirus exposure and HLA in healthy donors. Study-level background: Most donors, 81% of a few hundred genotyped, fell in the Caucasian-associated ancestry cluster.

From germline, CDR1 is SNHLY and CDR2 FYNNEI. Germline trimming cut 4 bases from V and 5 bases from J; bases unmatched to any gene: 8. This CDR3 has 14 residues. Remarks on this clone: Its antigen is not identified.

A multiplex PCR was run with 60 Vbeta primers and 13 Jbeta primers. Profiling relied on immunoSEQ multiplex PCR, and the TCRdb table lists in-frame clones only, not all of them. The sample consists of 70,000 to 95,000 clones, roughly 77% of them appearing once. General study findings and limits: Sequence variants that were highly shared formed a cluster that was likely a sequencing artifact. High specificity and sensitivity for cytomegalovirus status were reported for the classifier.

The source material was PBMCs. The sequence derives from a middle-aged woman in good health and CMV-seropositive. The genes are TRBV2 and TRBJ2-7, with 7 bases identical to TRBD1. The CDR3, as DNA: TGTGCCAGCAGTGGACAGGGAAGTATGAACGAGCAGTACTTC. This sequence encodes CASSGQGSMNEQYF.